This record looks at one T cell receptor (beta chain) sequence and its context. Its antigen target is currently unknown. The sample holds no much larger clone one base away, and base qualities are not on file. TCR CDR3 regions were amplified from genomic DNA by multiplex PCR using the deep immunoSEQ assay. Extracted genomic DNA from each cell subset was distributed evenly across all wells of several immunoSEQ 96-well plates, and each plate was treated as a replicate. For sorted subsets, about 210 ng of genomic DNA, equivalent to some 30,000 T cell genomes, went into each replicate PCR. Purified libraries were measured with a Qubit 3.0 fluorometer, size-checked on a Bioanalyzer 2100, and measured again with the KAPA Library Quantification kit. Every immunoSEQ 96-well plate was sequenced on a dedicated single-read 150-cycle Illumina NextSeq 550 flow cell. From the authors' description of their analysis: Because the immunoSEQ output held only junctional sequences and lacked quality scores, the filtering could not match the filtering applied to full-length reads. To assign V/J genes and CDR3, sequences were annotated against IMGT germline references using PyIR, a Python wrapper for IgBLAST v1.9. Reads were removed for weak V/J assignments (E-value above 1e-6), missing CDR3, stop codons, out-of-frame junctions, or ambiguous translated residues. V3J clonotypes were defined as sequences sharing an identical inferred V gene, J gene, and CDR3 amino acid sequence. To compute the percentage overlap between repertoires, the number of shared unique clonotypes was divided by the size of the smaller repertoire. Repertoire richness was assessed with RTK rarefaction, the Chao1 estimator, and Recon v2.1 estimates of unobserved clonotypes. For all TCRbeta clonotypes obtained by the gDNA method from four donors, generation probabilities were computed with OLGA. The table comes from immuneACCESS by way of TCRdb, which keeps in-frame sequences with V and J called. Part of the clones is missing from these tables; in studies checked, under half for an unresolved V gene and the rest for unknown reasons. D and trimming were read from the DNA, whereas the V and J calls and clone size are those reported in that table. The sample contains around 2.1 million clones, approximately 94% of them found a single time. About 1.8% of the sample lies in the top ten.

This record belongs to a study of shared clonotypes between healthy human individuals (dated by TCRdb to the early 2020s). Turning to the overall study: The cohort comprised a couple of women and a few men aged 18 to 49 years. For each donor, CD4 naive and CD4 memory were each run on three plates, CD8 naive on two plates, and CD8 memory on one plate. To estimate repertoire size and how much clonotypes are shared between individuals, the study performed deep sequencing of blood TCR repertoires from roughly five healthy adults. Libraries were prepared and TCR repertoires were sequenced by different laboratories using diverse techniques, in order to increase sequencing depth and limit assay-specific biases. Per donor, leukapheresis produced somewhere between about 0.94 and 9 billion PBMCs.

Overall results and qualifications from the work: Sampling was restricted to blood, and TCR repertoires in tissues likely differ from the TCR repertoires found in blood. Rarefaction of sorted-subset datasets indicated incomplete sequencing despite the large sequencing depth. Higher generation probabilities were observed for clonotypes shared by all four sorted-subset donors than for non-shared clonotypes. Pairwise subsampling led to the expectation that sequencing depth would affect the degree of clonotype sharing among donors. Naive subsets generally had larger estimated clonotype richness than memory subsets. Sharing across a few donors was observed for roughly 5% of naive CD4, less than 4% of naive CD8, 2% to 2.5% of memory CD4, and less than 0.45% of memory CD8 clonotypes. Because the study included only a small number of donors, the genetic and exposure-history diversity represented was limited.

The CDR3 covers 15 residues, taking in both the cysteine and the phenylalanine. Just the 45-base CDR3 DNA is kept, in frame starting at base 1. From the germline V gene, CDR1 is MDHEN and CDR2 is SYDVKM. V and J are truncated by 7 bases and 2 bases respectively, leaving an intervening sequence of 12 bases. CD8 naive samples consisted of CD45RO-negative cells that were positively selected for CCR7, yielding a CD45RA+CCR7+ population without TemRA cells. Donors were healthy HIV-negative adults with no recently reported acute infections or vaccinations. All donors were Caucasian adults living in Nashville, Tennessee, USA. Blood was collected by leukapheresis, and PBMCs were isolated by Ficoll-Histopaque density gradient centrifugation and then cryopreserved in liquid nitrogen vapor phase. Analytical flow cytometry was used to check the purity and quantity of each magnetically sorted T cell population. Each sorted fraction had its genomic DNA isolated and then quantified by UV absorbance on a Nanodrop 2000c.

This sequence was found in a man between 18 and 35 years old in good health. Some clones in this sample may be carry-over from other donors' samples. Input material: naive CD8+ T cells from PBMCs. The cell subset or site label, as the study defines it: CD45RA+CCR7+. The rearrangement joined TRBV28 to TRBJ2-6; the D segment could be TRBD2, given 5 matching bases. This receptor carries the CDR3 CASTTPGTGANVLTF. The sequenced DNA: TGTGCCAGCACTACACCCGGGACTGGGGCCAACGTCCTGACTTTC.